This passage covers 23 T cell receptor beta chains from one sample sequenced in a study of blood T cell repertoires in COVID-19. The table came from immunoSEQ multiplex PCR; TCRdb's copy has only in-frame clones and leaves some out. The sample has 150,000 to 200,000 clones; approximately 90% are singletons. Specimen: peripheral blood. These receptors all stem from a man in his forties with active or convalescent COVID-19.

As to this clone: This same CDR3 is encoded by further DNA sequences in the sample. CDR3 in amino acids: CASSPGLNQPQHF. The DNA of the CDR3 is TGTGCCAGCAGCCCAGGGTTGAATCAGCCCCAGCATTTT. The V gene is TRBV14, the J gene TRBJ1-5; weak D call: TRBD1 (5 bases). The CDR3 length is 13 residues. Germline lookup yields CDR1 SGHDN and CDR2 FVKESK. V gave up 4 bases and J gave up 4 bases, with 8 bases separating them.

This chain links TRBV6-5 with TRBJ2-7; the match to TRBD2 covers 8 bases. Germline V CDR1 and CDR2: MNHEY, SVGAGI. Germline trimming cut 7 bases from V and 3 bases from J; bases unmatched to any gene: 8. The CDR3 extends over 14 amino acids. CDR3 bases: TGTGCCAGCACGGGCGGGGGGTATAACTACGAGCAGTACTTC. The encoded protein is CASTGGGYNYEQYF.

V and J are TRBV3-1 (or the pseudogene TRBV3-2) and TRBJ2-1; D is perhaps TRBD1 (6 bases). This CDR3 contains 11 residues. Germline V gene lookup returns CDR1 LGHDT and CDR2 YNNKEL (reference sequence). Trimming removed 5 bases from V and 15 bases from J, with 14 bases in between. The CDR3 here is CASSSQGLWFF. Written as DNA, the CDR3 is TGTGCCAGCAGCTCGCAGGGGTTATGGTTCTTC.

This chain links TRBV7-2 with TRBJ2-7; possibly TRBD1 for D (6 bases). CDR3 size: 19 residues. The V gene lost 1 base and the J gene lost 0 bases, with 22 bases spanning the gap. The germline CDR1 and CDR2 sequences are SGHTA and FQGNSA. The CDR3 sequence: CASSLVTSWGRGNSYEQYF. The CDR3 bases are TGTGCCAGCAGCTTAGTGACGTCTTGGGGGCGAGGTAACTCCTACGAGCAGTACTTC.

This sequence joins TRBV5-1 and TRBJ2-2, with unresolved D. This CDR3 is built from 16 residues. From germline, CDR1 is SGHRS and CDR2 YFSETQ. Trimming cost V 3 bases and J 7 bases, with 19 bases left between them. CDR3 nucleotides: TGCGCCAGCAGCTCAATAACTATTGACGGAAGCGGGGAGCTGTTTTTT. It is translated as CASSSITIDGSGELFF.

This clone was observed once. The V call is TRBV2, the J call TRBJ2-2, with a tentative D call TRBD2 (7 bases). The CDR3 consists of 15 residues. Trimming left V 4 bases short and J 2 bases short, with 11 bases between. CDR1 and CDR2 (germline): SNHLY, FYNNEI. The CDR3, as DNA: TGTGCCAGCAGTGCGGGGGGCGGCAACACCGGGGAGCTGTTTTTT. Amino acids: CASSAGGGNTGELFF.

The gene calls are TRBV29-1 and TRBJ1-3, with D hard to call. Germline V gene data show CDR1 as SQVTM and CDR2 as ANQGSEA. V was trimmed by 1 base and J by 0 bases, leaving 10 bases between them. The CDR3 runs 15 residues. The CDR3 protein is CSVEGQALSGNTIYF. CDR3 sequence (DNA): TGCAGCGTTGAAGGGCAGGCGCTCTCTGGAAACACCATATATTTT.

This clone was detected once. V and J are TRBV18 and TRBJ2-2, with 8 bases lining up with TRBD1. Germline V gene lookup returns CDR1 KGHSH and CDR2 LQKENI. Trimming at V came to 1 base and at J to 5 bases, leaving 6 bases not matched to a gene. This CDR3 has 16 amino acids. DNA for the CDR3: TGTGCCAGCTCACCACAGCGGACAGGGATTACCGGGGAGCTGTTTTTT. This encodes CASSPQRTGITGELFF.

V is TRBV2 and J is TRBJ2-1; TRBD2 agrees at 10 bases. This CDR3 comprises 15 residues. Germline CDR1 is SNHLY and CDR2 is FYNNEI. Trimming took 7 bases from V and 3 from J; bases not matched to a gene: 6. This chain's CDR3 is CASTWTSGDYNEQFF. In nucleotides, the CDR3 is TGTGCCAGCACCTGGACTAGCGGTGACTACAATGAGCAGTTCTTC.

This rearrangement joins TRBV7-9 to TRBJ1-1; maybe TRBD1 (6 bases). Trimming left V 0 bases short and J 0 bases short, with 11 bases between. The germline CDR1 and CDR2 sequences are SEHNR and FQNEAQ (reference sequence). The CDR3 spans 16 residues. In DNA, the CDR3 is TGTGCCAGCAGCTTAGCGCCGGGGGGCATGAACACTGAAGCTTTCTTT. This gives the protein CASSLAPGGMNTEAFF.

This clone was observed a single time. This sequence joins TRBV6-6 and TRBJ2-7, with 9 bases lining up with TRBD1. This CDR3 contains 14 residues. Trimming removed 7 bases from V and 3 bases from J; junction bases left unmatched: 7. Looked up from germline, CDR1 is MNHNY and CDR2 is SVGAGI (reference sequence). The CDR3, as DNA: TGTGCCAGCACTGCGGGACAGGGCCGCTACGAGCAGTACTTC. Amino acid sequence: CASTAGQGRYEQYF.

The rearrangement uses TRBV29-1 and TRBJ1-1; TRBD1 aligns across 9 bases. The CDR3 runs to 13 residues. V was clipped by 6 bases and J by 1 base; unmatched bases: 3. Germline lookup yields CDR1 SQVTM and CDR2 ANQGSEA. Written as DNA, the CDR3 is TGCAGCGTGTACAGGGGGCGGAACACTGAAGCTTTCTTT. It translates to CSVYRGRNTEAFF.

The chain is built from TRBV12-5 and TRBJ2-5, with 10 positions matching TRBD2. Germline V CDR1 and CDR2: LGHNT, FRNRAP. V lost 0 bases and J lost 5; bases outside the gene matches: 9. The CDR3 consists of 17 residues. In DNA, the CDR3 is TGTGCTAGTGGTTTGGTAATAACTAGCGGGGCCCGGGAGACCCAGTACTTC. The encoded protein is CASGLVITSGARETQYF. The full variable domain, in which reference TRBV12-5 and TRBJ2-5 provide the parts outside the CDR3, is DARVTQTPRHKVTEMGQEVTMRCQPILGHNTVFWYRQTMMQGLELLAYFRNRAPLDDSGMPKDRFSAEMPDATLATLKIQPSEPRDSAVYFCASGLVITSGARETQYFGPGTRLLVL.

The V and J genes are TRBV3-1 (or the pseudogene TRBV3-2) and TRBJ2-1; tentative D call: TRBD2 (6 bases). The ends were cut back, 4 bases at V and 7 bases at J, with 8 bases in the middle. This CDR3 is 12 amino acids long. Germline values: CDR1 LGHDT, CDR2 YNNKEL (reference sequence). The DNA of the CDR3 is TGTGCCAGCAGCCCCCGGGAGAATGAGCAGTTCTTC. It is translated as CASSPRENEQFF.

The rearrangement uses TRBV5-1 and TRBJ2-3; 8 nucleotides align to TRBD1. V trimming: 4 bases; J trimming: 1 base; junction bases outside the gene matches: 5. The CDR3 is made up of 15 amino acids. The germline V gene has CDR1 SGHRS and CDR2 YFSETQ. CDR3: CASSLPTGGTDTQYF. Here the CDR3 DNA reads TGCGCCAGCAGCCTGCCGACAGGGGGCACAGATACGCAGTATTTT.

Only one count was recorded for this clone. The V call is TRBV18, the J call TRBJ1-3, with a weak D call TRBD1 (6 bases). Germline lookup yields CDR1 KGHSH and CDR2 LQKENI. CDR3 size: 16 residues. Deletions cut 3 bases from V and 0 bases from J, with 12 bases between. The CDR3 loop is CASSPADSHSGNTIYF. The CDR3 DNA sequence: TGTGCCAGCTCACCGGCGGACAGCCACTCTGGAAACACCATATATTTT.

The CDR3 bases are TGCGCCAGCAGCCAGGAAGGACAGGTTGGCTATGGCTACACCTTC. Translating it yields CASSQEGQVGYGYTF. This rearrangement joins TRBV4-3 to TRBJ1-2; 7 bases align to TRBD1. The CDR3 loop spans 15 amino acids. V was clipped by 3 bases and J by 4 bases; unmatched bases: 8. Germline V gene lookup returns CDR1 LGHNA and CDR2 YSLEER.

This sequence joins TRBV27 and TRBJ1-4, with 9 bases that match TRBD1. Germline-derived CDR1 and CDR2 are MNHEY and SMNVEV (reference sequence). The V and J ends lost 6 bases and 8 bases, in that order; junction bases with no gene match: 4. The CDR3 runs to 13 residues. DNA for the CDR3: TGTGCCAGCAGACAGGGGGCCAGGGAAAAACTGTTTTTT. Its protein product is CASRQGAREKLFF.

V usage is TRBV4-3 and J usage is TRBJ2-7, with D possibly TRBD1 on 6 matching bases. Trimming pared 0 bases from V and 0 bases from J, leaving 12 bases between. CDR3 length: 16 amino acids. Germline V gives CDR1 LGHNA, CDR2 YSLEER. The CDR3 DNA is TGCGCCAGCAGCCAAGACTTCGCCAGGGGCTCCTACGAGCAGTACTTC. Its protein product is CASSQDFARGSYEQYF.

This clone was found once. The chain has TRBV9 and TRBJ1-2; 10 nucleotides agree with TRBD1. Germline V gives CDR1 SGDLS, CDR2 YYNGEE. This CDR3 is built from 17 residues. The V and J ends lost 0 bases and 1 base, in that order; junction bases with no gene match: 6. CDR3 loop: CASSVDRDRGDNYGYTF. In DNA form, the CDR3 reads TGTGCCAGCAGCGTAGATAGGGACAGGGGCGATAACTATGGCTACACCTTC.

This clone was observed once. The chain links TRBV6-5 to TRBJ1-6; the D is unclear. The V gene's germline CDR1 is MNHEY and CDR2 SVGAGI. V was clipped by 6 bases and J by 7 bases, with 16 bases between them. This CDR3 has 15 residues. CDR3 in DNA: TGTGCCAGCAGCTTCACATCCGGGAAGAATTCACCCCTCCACTTT. Amino acids: CASSFTSGKNSPLHF.

The chain recombines TRBV18 with TRBJ2-5; TRBD1 aligns across 7 bases. This CDR3 contains 14 residues. The J segment lost 1 base and the V segment lost 6 bases, leaving 5 bases of the junction unmatched. Germline V lookup: CDR1 KGHSH, CDR2 LQKENI. The CDR3 coding sequence is TGTGCCAGCTCCCTCGGGACAGCCCAAGAGACCCAGTACTTC. Its protein is CASSLGTAQETQYF.

The V call is TRBV6-5, the J call TRBJ1-1; 7 bases line up with TRBD1. Trimming cost V 6 bases and J 10 bases; bases outside gene matches: 17. This CDR3 comprises 15 residues. Germline V CDR1 and CDR2: MNHEY, SVGAGI. The CDR3 loop reads CASRYTGTASFVAFF. The CDR3 DNA is TGTGCCAGCAGGTATACCGGGACAGCGTCCTTTGTAGCTTTCTTT.